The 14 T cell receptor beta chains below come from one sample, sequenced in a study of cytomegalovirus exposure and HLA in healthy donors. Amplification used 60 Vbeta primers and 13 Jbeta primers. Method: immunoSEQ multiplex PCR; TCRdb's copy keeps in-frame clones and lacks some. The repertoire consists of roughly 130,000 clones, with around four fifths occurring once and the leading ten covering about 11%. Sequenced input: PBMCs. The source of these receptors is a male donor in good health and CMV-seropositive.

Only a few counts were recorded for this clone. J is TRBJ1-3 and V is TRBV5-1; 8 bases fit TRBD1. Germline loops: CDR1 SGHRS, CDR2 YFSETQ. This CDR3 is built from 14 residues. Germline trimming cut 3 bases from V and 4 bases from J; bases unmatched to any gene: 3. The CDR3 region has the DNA TGCGCCAGCAGCTCGACAGGGGACGGAAACACCATATATTTT. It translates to CASSSTGDGNTIYF.

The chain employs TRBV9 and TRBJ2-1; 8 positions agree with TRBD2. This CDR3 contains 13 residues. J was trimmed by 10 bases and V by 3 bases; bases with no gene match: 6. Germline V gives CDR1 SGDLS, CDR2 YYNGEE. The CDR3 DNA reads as TGTGCCAGCAGCGAGATGGCTAGCGGGGAGCAGTTCTTC. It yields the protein CASSEMASGEQFF.

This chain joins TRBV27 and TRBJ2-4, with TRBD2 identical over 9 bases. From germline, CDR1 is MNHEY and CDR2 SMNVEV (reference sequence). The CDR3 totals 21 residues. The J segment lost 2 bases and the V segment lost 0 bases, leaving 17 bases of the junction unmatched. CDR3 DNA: TGTGCCAGCAGTTTATCTCCCCCCCCACCGAACAGCGGGAGGCCCAAAAACATTCAGTACTTC. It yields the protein CASSLSPPPPNSGRPKNIQYF.

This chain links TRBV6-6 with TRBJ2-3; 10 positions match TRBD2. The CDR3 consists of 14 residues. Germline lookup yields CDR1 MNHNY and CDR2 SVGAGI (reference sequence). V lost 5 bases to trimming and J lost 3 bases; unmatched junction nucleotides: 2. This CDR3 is CASSPSGRTDTQYF. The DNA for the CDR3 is TGTGCCAGCAGTCCTAGCGGGAGAACAGATACGCAGTATTTT.

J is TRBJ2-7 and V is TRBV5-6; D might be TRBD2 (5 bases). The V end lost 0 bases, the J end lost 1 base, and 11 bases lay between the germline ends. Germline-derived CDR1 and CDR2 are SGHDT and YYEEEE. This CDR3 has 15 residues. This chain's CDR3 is CASSLATWRSYEQYF. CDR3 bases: TGTGCCAGCAGCTTGGCCACGTGGAGGTCCTACGAGCAGTACTTC.

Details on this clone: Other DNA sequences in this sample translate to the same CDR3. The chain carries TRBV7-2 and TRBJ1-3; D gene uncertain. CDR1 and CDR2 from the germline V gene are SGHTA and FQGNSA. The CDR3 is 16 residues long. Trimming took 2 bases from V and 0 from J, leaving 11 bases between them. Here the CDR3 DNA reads TGTGCCAGCAGCTTAACGGGCGGGAACTCTGGAAACACCATATATTTT. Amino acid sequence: CASSLTGGNSGNTIYF. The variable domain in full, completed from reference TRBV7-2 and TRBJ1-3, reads GAGVSQSPSNKVTEKGKDVELRCDPISGHTALYWYRQSLGQGLEFLIYFQGNSAPDKSGLPSDRFSAERTGGSVSTLTIQRTQQEDSAVYLCASSLTGGNSGNTIYFGEGSWLTVV.

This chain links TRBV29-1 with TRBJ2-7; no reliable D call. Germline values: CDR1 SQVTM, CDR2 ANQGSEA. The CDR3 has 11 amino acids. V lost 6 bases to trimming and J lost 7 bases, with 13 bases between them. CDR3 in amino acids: CSVGPFEEQYF. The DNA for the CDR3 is TGCAGCGTGGGCCCCTTCGAGGAGCAGTACTTC.

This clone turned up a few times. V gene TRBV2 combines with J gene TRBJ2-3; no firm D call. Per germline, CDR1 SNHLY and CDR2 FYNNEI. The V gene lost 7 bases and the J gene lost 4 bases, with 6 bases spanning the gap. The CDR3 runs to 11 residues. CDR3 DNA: TGTGCCAGCACCCGCGCAGATACGCAGTATTTT. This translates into CASTRADTQYF. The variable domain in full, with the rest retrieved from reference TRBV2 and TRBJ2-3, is EPEVTQTPSHQVTQMGQEVILRCVPISNHLYFYWYRQILGQKVEFLVSFYNNEISEKSEIFDDQFSVERPDGSNFTLKIRSTKLEDSAMYFCASTRADTQYFGPGTRLTVL.

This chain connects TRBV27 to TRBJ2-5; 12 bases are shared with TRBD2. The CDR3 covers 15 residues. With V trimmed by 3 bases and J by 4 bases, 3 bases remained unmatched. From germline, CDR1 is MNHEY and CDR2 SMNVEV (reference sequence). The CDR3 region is CASSLTSGSPETQYF. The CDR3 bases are TGTGCCAGCAGTTTGACTAGCGGGAGTCCAGAGACCCAGTACTTC.

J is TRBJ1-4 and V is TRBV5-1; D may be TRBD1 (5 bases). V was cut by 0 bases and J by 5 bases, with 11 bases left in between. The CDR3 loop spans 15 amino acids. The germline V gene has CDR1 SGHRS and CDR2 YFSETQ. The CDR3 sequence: CASSLGGRENEKLFF. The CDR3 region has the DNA TGCGCCAGCAGCTTGGGGGGCAGGGAAAATGAAAAACTGTTTTTT.

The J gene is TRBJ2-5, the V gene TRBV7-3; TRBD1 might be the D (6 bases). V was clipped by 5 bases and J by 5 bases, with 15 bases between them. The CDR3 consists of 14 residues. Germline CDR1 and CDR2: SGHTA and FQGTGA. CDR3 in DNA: TGTGCCAGCAGCCAGGACAGCCTCGGGGAGACCCAGTACTTC. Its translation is CASSQDSLGETQYF.

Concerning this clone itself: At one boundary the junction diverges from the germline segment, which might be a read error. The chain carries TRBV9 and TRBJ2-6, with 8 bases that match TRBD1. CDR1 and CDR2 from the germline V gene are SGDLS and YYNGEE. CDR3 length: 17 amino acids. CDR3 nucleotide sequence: TGTGCCAGCAGCACCGGGACAGGCCTGTCTGGGGCCAACGGCCTGACTTTC. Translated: CASSTGTGLSGANGLTF.

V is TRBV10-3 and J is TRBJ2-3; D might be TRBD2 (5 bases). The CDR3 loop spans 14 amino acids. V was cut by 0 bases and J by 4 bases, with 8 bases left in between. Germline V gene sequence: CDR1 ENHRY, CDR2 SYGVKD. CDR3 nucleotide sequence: TGTGCCATCAGTGAGTCACTAGTCCCAGATACGCAGTATTTT. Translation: CAISESLVPDTQYF.

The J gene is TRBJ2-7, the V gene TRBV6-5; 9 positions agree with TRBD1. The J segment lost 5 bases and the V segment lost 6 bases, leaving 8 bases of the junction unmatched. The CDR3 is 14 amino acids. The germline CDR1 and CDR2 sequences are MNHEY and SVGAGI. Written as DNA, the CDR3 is TGTGCCAGCAGCCCTGCCCGGGACAGGGACGAGCAGTACTTC. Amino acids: CASSPARDRDEQYF.